The entry below gives a single T cell receptor (beta chain) sequence along with its context. How the authors handled the data: By means of reference gene primer amplification, nucleated cell counts were estimated. Produced via immunoSEQ multiplex PCR; TCRdb's table is partial and in-frame only. That table gives V, J and clone size, and the DNA gave D and trimming. This table has roughly 50,000 clones, about nine tenths appearing once. This sample was included in a study of blood T cell repertoires in COVID-19. Turning to the study itself: PBMCs, B-cell-depleted T cells, or T cells provided the cDNA or gDNA that made up the material.

The germline V and J ends were trimmed by 6 bases and 6 bases, with 12 bases remaining between them. The CDR3 loop spans 13 amino acids. Germline V gene data show CDR1 as MNHEY and CDR2 as SVGAGI. The sample comprised peripheral blood. The rearrangement joins TRBV6-5 to TRBJ1-5; TRBD1 is a possible D gene (6 bases). This clonotype was sampled from a man aged 65 to 85 with acute or convalescent COVID-19. CDR3 residues: CASSPDRRQPQHF. In nucleotides, the CDR3 is TGTGCCAGCAGCCCCGACAGGCGTCAGCCCCAGCATTTT.